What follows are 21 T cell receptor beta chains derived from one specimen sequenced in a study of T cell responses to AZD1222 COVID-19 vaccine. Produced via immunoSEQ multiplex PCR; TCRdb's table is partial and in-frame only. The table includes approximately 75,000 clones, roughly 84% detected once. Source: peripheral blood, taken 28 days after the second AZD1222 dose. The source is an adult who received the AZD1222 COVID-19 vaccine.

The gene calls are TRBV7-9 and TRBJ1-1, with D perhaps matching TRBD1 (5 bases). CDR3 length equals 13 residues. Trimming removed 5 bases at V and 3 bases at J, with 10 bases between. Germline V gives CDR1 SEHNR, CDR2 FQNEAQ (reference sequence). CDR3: CASSLQGYTEAFF. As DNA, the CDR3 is TGTGCCAGCAGCCTTCAGGGTTACACTGAAGCTTTCTTT.

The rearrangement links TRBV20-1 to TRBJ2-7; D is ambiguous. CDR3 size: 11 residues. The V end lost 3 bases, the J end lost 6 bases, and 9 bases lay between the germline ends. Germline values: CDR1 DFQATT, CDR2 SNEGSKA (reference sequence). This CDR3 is CSASSDTEQYF. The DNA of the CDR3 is TGCAGTGCTAGTTCTGACACCGAGCAGTACTTC.

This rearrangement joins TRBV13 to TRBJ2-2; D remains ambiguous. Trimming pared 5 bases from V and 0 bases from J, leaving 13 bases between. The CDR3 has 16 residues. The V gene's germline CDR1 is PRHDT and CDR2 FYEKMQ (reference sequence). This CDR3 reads CASSLYVTANTGELFF. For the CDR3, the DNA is TGTGCCAGCAGCCTTTACGTAACGGCGAACACCGGGGAGCTGTTTTTT.

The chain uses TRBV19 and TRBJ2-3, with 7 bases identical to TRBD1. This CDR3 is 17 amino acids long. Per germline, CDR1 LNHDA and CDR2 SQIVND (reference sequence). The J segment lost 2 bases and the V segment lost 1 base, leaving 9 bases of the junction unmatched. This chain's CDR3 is CASSIGNQGELTDTQYF. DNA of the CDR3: TGTGCCAGTAGTATAGGAAATCAGGGGGAACTCACAGATACGCAGTATTTT.

CDR3 in DNA: TGCGCCAGCAGCCCCGGACAGTTCAATTCACCCCTCCACTTT. Translation: CASSPGQFNSPLHF. The gene calls are TRBV5-1 and TRBJ1-6; the D gene is possibly TRBD1 (6 bases). This CDR3 is 14 amino acids long. V lost 4 bases, J lost 7 bases, and 12 bases lay in between. Germline CDR1 reads SGHRS; CDR2 reads YFSETQ.

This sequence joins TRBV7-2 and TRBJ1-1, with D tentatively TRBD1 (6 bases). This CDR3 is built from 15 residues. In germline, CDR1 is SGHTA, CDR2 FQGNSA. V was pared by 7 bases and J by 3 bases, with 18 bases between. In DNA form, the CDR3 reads TGTGCCAGCAACCCGGGGGGGGGCTTAGACACTGAAGCTTTCTTT. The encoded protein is CASNPGGGLDTEAFF.

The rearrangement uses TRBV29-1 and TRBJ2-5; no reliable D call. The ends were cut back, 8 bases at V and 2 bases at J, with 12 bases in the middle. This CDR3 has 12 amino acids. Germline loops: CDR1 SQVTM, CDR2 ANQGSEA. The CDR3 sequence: CSRNPTQETQYF. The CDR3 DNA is TGCAGCCGTAACCCCACACAAGAGACCCAGTACTTC.

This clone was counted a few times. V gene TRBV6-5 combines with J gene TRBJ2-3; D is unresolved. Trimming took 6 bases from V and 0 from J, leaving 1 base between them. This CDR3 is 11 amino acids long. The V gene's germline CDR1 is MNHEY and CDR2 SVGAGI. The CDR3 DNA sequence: TGTGCCAGCAGCAGCACAGATACGCAGTATTTT. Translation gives CASSSTDTQYF.

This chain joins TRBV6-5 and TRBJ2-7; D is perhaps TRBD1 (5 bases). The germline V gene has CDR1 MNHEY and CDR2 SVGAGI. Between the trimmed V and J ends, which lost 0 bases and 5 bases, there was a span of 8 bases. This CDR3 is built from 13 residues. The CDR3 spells CASSYSGADEQYF. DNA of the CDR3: TGTGCCAGCAGTTACTCAGGGGCGGACGAGCAGTACTTC.

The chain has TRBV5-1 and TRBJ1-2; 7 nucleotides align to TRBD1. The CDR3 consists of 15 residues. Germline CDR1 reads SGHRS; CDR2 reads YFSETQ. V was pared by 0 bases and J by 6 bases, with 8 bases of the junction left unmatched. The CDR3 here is CASSLGGGESNGYTF. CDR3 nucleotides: TGCGCCAGCAGCTTGGGAGGGGGCGAAAGCAATGGCTACACCTTC.

CDR3 residues: CASSKDHEQYF. As DNA, the CDR3 is TGTGCCAGCAGCAAGGACCACGAGCAGTACTTC. The chain combines TRBV21-1 with TRBJ2-7. TRBV21-1 is a listed pseudogene. The CDR3 is 11 residues long.

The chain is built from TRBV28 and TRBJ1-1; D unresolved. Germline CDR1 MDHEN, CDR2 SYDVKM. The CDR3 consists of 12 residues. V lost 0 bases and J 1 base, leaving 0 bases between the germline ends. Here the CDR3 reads CASSLWNTEAFF. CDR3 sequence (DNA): TGTGCCAGCAGTTTATGGAACACTGAAGCTTTCTTT.

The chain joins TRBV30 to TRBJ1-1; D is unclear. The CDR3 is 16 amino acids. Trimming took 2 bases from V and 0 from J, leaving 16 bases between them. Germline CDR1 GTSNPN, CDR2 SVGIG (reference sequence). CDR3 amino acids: CAWSRATVWVNTEAFF. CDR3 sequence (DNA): TGTGCCTGGAGTCGGGCGACCGTCTGGGTGAACACTGAAGCTTTCTTT.

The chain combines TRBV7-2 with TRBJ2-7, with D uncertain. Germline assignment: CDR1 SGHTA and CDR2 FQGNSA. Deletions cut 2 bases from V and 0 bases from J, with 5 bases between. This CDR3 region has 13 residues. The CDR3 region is CASSLSSSYEQYF. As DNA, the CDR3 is TGTGCCAGCAGCTTAAGCAGCTCCTACGAGCAGTACTTC.

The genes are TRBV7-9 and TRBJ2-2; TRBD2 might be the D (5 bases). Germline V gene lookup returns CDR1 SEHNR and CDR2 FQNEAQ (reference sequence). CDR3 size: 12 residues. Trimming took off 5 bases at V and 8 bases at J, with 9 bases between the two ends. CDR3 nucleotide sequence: TGTGCCAGCAGCCGGGATAAGGGGGAGCTGTTTTTT. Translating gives CASSRDKGELFF.

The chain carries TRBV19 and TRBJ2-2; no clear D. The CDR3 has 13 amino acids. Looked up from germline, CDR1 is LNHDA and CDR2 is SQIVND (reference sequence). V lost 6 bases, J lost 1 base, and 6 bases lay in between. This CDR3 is CASRWVNTGELFF. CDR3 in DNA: TGTGCCAGTAGATGGGTGAACACCGGGGAGCTGTTTTTT.

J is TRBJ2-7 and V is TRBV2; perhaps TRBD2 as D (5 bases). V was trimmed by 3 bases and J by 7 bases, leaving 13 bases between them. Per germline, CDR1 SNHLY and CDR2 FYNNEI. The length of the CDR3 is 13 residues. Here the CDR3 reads CASSEGSVGEQYF. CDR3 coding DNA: TGTGCCAGCAGTGAGGGGAGCGTGGGTGAGCAGTACTTC.

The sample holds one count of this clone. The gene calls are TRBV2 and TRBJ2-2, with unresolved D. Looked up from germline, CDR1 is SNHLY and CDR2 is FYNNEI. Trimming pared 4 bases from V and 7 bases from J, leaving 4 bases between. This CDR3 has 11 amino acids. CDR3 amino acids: CASSGYGELFF. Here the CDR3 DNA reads TGTGCCAGCAGTGGTTACGGGGAGCTGTTTTTT.

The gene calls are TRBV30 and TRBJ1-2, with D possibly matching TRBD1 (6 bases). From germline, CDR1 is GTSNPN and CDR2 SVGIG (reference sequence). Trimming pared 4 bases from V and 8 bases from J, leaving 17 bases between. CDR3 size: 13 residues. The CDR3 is CAWTTRGDEGYTF. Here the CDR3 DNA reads TGTGCCTGGACAACCAGGGGCGATGAGGGCTACACCTTC.

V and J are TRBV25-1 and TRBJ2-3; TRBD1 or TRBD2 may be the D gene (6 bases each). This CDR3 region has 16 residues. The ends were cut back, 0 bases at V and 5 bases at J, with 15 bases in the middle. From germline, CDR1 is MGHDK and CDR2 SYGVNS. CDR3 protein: CASSEYGGLPRDTQYF. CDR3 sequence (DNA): TGTGCCAGCAGTGAATATGGGGGGCTCCCACGAGATACGCAGTATTTT.

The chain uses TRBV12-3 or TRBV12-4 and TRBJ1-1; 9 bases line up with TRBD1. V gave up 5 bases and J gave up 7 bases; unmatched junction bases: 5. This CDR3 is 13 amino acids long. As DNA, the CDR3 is TGTGCCAGCAGTCCCGGGACAGGGATTGAAGCTTTCTTT. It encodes CASSPGTGIEAFF.